The text below deals with one TCR beta chain. The data were taken from a study of PD-L1 blockade in urothelial cancer. Measured with immunoSEQ multiplex PCR; TCRdb has only the in-frame clones, and not every one. The data contain roughly 40,000 clones, around four fifths of them singletons. Germline lookup yields CDR1 MNHEY and CDR2 SMNVEV (reference sequence). The CDR3 spans 12 residues. The V end was cut by 5 bases, the J end by 8 bases, with 12 bases between. The specimen was PBMCs, collected around atezolizumab (anti-PD-L1) treatment. This receptor was obtained from a man in his fifties or sixties with urothelial cancer. V and J are TRBV27 and TRBJ1-2; D unresolved. The CDR3 loop reads CASSPLAGGYTF. CDR3 coding DNA: TGTGCCAGCAGTCCTTTAGCTGGCGGCTACACCTTC.